A single sample gave rise to the 15 T cell receptor beta chains below, sequenced in a study of blood T cell repertoires in COVID-19. Measured with immunoSEQ multiplex PCR; TCRdb has only the in-frame clones, and not every one. Of 98,000 or so clones listed, approximately 87% were seen once; the top ten hold 15%. The sequencing sample was made of peripheral blood. The source is a man between 45 and 60 years old with acute or convalescent COVID-19.

The gene calls are TRBV7-9 and TRBJ2-7, with 13 positions matching TRBD2. Germline assignment: CDR1 SEHNR and CDR2 FQNEAQ (reference sequence). This CDR3 is 16 amino acids long. Unmatched junction bases numbered 10, after V lost 5 bases and J lost 6 bases. CDR3 bases: TGTGCCAGCAGCCCCGAGGGACTAGCGGGACGTTTCGAGCAGTACTTC. Amino acids: CASSPEGLAGRFEQYF.

This chain joins TRBV23-1 and TRBJ2-1; D may be TRBD1 (5 bases). TRBV23-1 is sorted into the ORF group, with uncertain function. This CDR3 is built from 12 residues. V lost 0 bases and J 10 bases, leaving 7 bases between the germline ends. Here the CDR3 DNA reads TGCGCCAGCAGTCAATCGAAGGGGGAGCAGTTCTTC. Translation gives CASSQSKGEQFF.

The chain combines TRBV6-5 with TRBJ2-2; 7 bases are a match to TRBD1. The CDR3 is 14 residues long. J gave up 4 bases and V 3 bases, and 2 bases lay outside the gene matches. The germline CDR1 and CDR2 sequences are MNHEY and SVGAGI. CDR3 in DNA: TGTGCCAGCAGTTATTACAGGGGCACCGGGGAGCTGTTTTTT. Translating it yields CASSYYRGTGELFF.

V gene TRBV6-5 combines with J gene TRBJ1-6; D gene uncertain. Trimming removed 10 bases at V and 0 bases at J, with 10 bases between. CDR3 length: 14 amino acids. Germline V gives CDR1 MNHEY, CDR2 SVGAGI. This CDR3 reads CATRLLSYNSPLHF. For the CDR3, the DNA is TGTGCCACCAGACTCCTCTCCTATAATTCACCCCTCCACTTT.

The chain uses TRBV13 and TRBJ2-2, with D unresolved. This CDR3 comprises 12 residues. V gave up 0 bases and J gave up 7 bases, with 3 bases separating them. Germline CDR1 reads PRHDT; CDR2 reads FYEKMQ (reference sequence). Written as DNA, the CDR3 is TGTGCCAGCAGCTTAGGCAACGGGGAGCTGTTTTTT. Protein: CASSLGNGELFF.

The rearrangement joins TRBV2 to TRBJ1-4; D gene unclear. The CDR3 covers 17 residues. CDR1 and CDR2 (germline): SNHLY, FYNNEI. V lost 0 bases, J lost 7 bases, and 18 bases lay in between. The CDR3 loop is CASSEALGVRRSEKLFF. CDR3 in DNA: TGTGCCAGCAGTGAAGCCCTTGGGGTCAGGAGGTCTGAAAAACTGTTTTTT.

The chain combines TRBV7-9 with TRBJ2-7; no reliable D call. The CDR3 contains 14 residues. V was pared by 4 bases and J by 2 bases, with 12 bases between. Looked up from germline, CDR1 is SEHNR and CDR2 is FQNEAQ (reference sequence). The CDR3 spells CASSSPESPYEQYF. The CDR3 DNA reads TGTGCCAGCAGCTCCCCTGAGTCTCCCTACGAGCAGTACTTC.

This chain links TRBV5-4 with TRBJ2-7; 7 nucleotides line up with TRBD2. Trimming cost V 0 bases and J 2 bases; bases outside gene matches: 8. CDR3 length: 16 amino acids. Germline CDR1 is SGHNT and CDR2 is YYREEE (reference sequence). The CDR3 spells CASSLGQEGRAYEQYF. CDR3 bases: TGTGCCAGCAGCTTGGGGCAGGAAGGGAGGGCCTACGAGCAGTACTTC.

This clone was seen only once. This sequence joins TRBV4-1 and TRBJ2-3; the match to TRBD2 covers 9 bases. The CDR3 runs to 14 residues. Germline V lookup: CDR1 MGHRA, CDR2 YSYEKL. The V gene end was trimmed by 6 bases and the J gene end by 1 base; junction bases not matched to a gene: 2. This CDR3 reads CASRRLAGTDTQYF. The CDR3 DNA sequence: TGCGCCAGCAGGAGACTAGCGGGCACAGATACGCAGTATTTT.

V usage is TRBV28 and J usage is TRBJ1-4; unclear D gene. CDR3 length: 15 amino acids. The V end lost 6 bases, the J end lost 4 bases, and 15 bases lay between the germline ends. Germline values: CDR1 MDHEN, CDR2 SYDVKM. The CDR3 protein is CASSPAGRSNEKLFF. The CDR3 DNA follows: TGTGCCAGCAGCCCCGCTGGGAGGAGTAATGAAAAACTGTTTTTT.

The chain recombines TRBV5-6 with TRBJ2-1; TRBD1 agrees at 10 bases. Germline V gene lookup returns CDR1 SGHDT and CDR2 YYEEEE. The CDR3 extends over 15 amino acids. Trimming cost V 4 bases and J 6 bases; bases outside gene matches: 7. The CDR3 region has the DNA TGTGCCAGCAGCCCAACGGGACAGGGGATCAATGAGCAGTTCTTC. Residues: CASSPTGQGINEQFF.

The chain is built from TRBV27 and TRBJ2-1; 10 bases align to TRBD1. The ends lost 4 bases at V and 6 bases at J; junction bases unmatched: 3. CDR3 length equals 14 residues. Germline-derived CDR1 and CDR2 are MNHEY and SMNVEV (reference sequence). The CDR3 loop is CASSSDRGFNEQFF. The CDR3 nucleotides read TGTGCCAGCAGTTCGGACAGGGGGTTCAATGAGCAGTTCTTC.

The chain has TRBV10-3 and TRBJ1-1; D may be TRBD1 (6 bases). V dropped 0 bases and J dropped 4 bases, with 15 bases sitting between them. CDR1 and CDR2 from the germline V gene are ENHRY and SYGVKD. The length of the CDR3 is 16 residues. The CDR3 protein is CAISESGGGTGTEAFF. CDR3 DNA: TGTGCCATCAGTGAGTCGGGAGGGGGGACGGGCACTGAAGCTTTCTTT.

This sequence joins TRBV20-1 and TRBJ2-3; weak D call: TRBD2 (6 bases). V dropped 6 bases and J dropped 6 bases, with 13 bases sitting between them. Germline V gene sequence: CDR1 DFQATT, CDR2 SNEGSKA (reference sequence). The CDR3 runs 12 residues. The DNA of the CDR3 is TGCAGTGCGAGTAGCGGCCTGGATACGCAGTATTTT. It yields the protein CSASSGLDTQYF.

The chain employs TRBV6-5 and TRBJ2-3; 8 bases fit TRBD2. Trimming removed 6 bases from V and 4 bases from J; junction bases left unmatched: 6. Germline V gives CDR1 MNHEY, CDR2 SVGAGI. The CDR3 covers 14 residues. CDR3 sequence reads: CASSPGLASDTQYF. CDR3 DNA: TGTGCCAGCAGCCCAGGACTAGCATCAGATACGCAGTATTTT.